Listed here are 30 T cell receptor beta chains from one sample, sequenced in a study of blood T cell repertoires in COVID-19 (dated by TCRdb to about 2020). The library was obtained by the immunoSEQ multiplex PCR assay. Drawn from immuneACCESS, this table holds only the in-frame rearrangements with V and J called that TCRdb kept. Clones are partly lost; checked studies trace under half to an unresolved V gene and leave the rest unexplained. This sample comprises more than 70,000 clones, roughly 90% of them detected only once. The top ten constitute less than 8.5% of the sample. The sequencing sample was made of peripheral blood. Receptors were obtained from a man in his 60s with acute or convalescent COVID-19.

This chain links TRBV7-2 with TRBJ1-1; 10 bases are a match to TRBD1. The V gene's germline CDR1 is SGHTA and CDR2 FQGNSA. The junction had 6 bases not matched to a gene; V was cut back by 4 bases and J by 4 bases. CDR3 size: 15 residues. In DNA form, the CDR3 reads TGTGCCAGCAGCTCGCGACAGGGGGCAGGCACTGAAGCTTTCTTT. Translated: CASSSRQGAGTEAFF.

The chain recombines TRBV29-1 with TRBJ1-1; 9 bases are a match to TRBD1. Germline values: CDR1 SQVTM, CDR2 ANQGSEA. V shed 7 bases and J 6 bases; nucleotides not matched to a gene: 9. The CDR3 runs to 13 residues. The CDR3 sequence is CSGGDRVGAEAFF. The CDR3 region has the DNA TGCAGCGGCGGGGACAGGGTCGGCGCTGAAGCTTTCTTT.

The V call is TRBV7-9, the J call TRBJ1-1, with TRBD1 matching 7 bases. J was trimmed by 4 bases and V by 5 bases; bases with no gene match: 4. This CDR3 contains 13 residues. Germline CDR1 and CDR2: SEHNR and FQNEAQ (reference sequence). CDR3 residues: CASSQTGSTEAFF. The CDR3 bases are TGTGCCAGCAGCCAGACAGGGAGCACTGAAGCTTTCTTT.

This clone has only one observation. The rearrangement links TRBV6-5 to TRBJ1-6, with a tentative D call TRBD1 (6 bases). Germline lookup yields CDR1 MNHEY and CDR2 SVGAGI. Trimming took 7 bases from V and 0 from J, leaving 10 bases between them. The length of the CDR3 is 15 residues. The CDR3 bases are TGTGCCAGCACGAACAGGGCCTCCTATAATTCACCCCTCCACTTT. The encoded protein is CASTNRASYNSPLHF.

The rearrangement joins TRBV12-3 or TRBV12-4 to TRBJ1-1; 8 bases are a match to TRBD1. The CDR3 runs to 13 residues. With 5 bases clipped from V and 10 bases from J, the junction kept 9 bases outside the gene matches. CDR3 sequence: CASSPGQGRVAFF. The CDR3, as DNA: TGTGCCAGCAGTCCTGGACAGGGCCGGGTAGCTTTCTTT.

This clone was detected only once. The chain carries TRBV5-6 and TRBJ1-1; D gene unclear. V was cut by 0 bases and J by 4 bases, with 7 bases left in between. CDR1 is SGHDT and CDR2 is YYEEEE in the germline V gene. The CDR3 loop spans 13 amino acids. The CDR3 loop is CASSLGGGTEAFF. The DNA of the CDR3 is TGTGCCAGCAGCTTGGGAGGTGGCACTGAAGCTTTCTTT.

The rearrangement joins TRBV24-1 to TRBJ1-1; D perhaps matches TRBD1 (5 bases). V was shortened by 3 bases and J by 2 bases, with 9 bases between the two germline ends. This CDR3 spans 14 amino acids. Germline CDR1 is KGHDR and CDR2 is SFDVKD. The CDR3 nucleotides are TGTGCCACCAGTGATCGGGGGTCAAACACTGAAGCTTTCTTT. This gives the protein CATSDRGSNTEAFF.

The CDR3 bases are TGTGCCAGCAGCTTAGAAGGACAGGTCCAAGAGACCCAGTACTTC. It is translated as CASSLEGQVQETQYF. The V call is TRBV7-9, the J call TRBJ2-5; 7 nucleotides align to TRBD1. This CDR3 contains 15 residues. V lost 1 base and J lost 1; bases outside the gene matches: 3. CDR1 is SEHNR, CDR2 FQNEAQ, per germline (reference sequence).

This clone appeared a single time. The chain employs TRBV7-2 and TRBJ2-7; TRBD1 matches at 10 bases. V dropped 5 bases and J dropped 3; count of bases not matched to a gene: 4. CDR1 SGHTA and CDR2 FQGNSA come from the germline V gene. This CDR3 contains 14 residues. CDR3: CASSPRTGGYEQYF. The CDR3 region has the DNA TGTGCCAGCAGCCCCAGGACAGGGGGCTACGAGCAGTACTTC.

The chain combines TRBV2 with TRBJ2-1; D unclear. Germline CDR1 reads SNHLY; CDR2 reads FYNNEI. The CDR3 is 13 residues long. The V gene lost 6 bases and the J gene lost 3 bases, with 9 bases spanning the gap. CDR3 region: CASRERVYNEQFF. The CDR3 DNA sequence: TGTGCCAGCAGAGAGCGCGTCTACAATGAGCAGTTCTTC.

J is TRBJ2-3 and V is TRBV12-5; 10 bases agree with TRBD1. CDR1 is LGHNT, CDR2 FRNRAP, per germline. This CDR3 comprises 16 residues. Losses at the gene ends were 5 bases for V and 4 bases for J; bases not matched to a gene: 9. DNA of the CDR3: TGTGCTAGTGGTCAGACCGGGACAGGGGTACCAGATACGCAGTATTTT. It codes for CASGQTGTGVPDTQYF.

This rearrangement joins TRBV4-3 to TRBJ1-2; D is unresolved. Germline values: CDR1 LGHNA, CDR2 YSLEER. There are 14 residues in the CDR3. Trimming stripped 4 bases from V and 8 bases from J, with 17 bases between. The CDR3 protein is CASSPVGTAGGYTF. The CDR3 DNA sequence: TGCGCCAGCAGCCCGGTGGGAACAGCGGGCGGCTACACCTTC.

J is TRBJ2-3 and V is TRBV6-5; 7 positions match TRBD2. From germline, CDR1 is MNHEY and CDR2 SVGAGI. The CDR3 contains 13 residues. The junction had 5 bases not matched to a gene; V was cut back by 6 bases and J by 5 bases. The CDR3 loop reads CASRSGGGDTQYF. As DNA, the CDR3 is TGTGCCAGCAGGTCGGGAGGAGGAGATACGCAGTATTTT.

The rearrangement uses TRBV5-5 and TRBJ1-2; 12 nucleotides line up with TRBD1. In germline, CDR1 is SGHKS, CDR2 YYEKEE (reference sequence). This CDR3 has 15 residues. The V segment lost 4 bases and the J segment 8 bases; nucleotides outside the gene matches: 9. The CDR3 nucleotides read TGTGCCAGCAGCAAGCCGGGACAGGGGGCGAGGGGCTACACCTTC. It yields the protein CASSKPGQGARGYTF.

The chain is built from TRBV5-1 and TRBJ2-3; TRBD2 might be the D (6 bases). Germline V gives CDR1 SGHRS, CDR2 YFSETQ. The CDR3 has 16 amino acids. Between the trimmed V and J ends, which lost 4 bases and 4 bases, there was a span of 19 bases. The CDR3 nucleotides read TGCGCCAGCAGCCCGACGGGGAGGAGATCATCAGATACGCAGTATTTT. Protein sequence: CASSPTGRRSSDTQYF.

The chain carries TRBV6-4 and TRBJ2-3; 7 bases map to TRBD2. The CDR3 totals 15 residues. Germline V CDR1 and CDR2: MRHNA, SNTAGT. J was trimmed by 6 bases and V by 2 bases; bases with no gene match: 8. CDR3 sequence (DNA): TGTGCCAGCAGTGACCGGGGGAGGGCCTTGGATACGCAGTATTTT. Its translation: CASSDRGRALDTQYF.

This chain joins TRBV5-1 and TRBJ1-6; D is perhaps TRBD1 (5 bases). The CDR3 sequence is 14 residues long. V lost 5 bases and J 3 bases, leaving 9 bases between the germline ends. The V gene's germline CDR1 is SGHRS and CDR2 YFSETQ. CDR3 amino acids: CASSIDSYNSPLHF. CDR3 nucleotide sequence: TGCGCCAGCAGTATCGACAGCTATAATTCACCCCTCCACTTT.

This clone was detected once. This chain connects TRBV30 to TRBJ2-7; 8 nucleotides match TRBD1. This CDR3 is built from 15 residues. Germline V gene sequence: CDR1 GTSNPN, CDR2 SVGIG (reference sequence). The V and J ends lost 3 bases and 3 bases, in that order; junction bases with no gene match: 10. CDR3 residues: CAWRGGRQGSYEQYF. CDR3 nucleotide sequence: TGTGCCTGGAGAGGTGGCCGACAGGGGAGCTACGAGCAGTACTTC.

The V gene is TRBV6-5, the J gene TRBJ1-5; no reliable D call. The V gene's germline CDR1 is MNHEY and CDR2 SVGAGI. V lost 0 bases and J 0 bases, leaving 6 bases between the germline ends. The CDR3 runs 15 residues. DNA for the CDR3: TGTGCCAGCAGTTACTCGCAGTATAGCAATCAGCCCCAGCATTTT. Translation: CASSYSQYSNQPQHF.

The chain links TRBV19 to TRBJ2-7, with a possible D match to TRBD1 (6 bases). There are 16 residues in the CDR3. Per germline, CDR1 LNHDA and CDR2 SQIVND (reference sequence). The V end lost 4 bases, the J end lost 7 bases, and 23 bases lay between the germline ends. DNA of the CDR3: TGTGCCAGTAGTACCACCCAAGTCAGGGGAATAGATGAGCAGTACTTC. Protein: CASSTTQVRGIDEQYF.

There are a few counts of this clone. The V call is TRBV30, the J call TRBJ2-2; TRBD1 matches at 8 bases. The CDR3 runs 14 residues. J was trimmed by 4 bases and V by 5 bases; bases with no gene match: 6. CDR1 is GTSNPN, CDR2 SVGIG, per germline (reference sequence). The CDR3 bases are TGTGCCTGGGGCGGGACAGGAGTCACCGGGGAGCTGTTTTTT. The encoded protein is CAWGGTGVTGELFF.

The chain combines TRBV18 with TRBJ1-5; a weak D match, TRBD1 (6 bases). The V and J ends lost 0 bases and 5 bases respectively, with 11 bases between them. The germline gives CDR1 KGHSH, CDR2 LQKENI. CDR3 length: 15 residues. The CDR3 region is CASSPPGRGDQPQHF. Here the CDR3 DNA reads TGTGCCAGCTCACCACCGGGCAGGGGAGATCAGCCCCAGCATTTT.

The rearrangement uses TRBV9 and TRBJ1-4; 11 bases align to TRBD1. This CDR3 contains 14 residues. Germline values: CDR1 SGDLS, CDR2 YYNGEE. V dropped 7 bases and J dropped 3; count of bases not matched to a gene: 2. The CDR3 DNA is TGTGCCAGCGGACAGGGGGCCTCTAATGAAAAACTGTTTTTT. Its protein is CASGQGASNEKLFF. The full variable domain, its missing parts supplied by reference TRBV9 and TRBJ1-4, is DSGVTQTPKHLITATGQRVTLRCSPRSGDLSVYWYQQSLDQGLQFLIQYYNGEERAKGNILERFSAQQFPDLHSELNLSSLELGDSALYFCASGQGASNEKLFFGSGTQLSVL.

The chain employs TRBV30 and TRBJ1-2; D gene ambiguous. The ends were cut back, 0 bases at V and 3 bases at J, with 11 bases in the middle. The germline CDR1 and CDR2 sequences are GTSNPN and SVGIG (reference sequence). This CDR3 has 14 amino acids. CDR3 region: CAWSVRRVHYGYTF. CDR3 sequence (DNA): TGTGCCTGGAGTGTACGCCGGGTTCACTATGGCTACACCTTC.

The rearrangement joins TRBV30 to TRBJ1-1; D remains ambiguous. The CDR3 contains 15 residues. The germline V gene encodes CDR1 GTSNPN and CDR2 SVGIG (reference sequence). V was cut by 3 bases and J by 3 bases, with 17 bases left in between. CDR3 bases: TGTGCCTGGAGGGCAGGTGGGCGGGAGTACACTGAAGCTTTCTTT. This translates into CAWRAGGREYTEAFF.

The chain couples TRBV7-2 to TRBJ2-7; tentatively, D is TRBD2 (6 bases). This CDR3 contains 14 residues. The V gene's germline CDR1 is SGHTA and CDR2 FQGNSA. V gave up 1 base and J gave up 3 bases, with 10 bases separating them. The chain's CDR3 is CASSLESGGYEQYF. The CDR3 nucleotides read TGTGCCAGCAGCTTAGAATCCGGGGGCTACGAGCAGTACTTC.

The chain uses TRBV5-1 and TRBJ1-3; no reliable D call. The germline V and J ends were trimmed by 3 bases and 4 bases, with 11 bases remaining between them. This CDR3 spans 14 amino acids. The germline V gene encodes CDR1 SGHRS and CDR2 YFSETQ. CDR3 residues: CASSSDSLGNTIYF. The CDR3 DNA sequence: TGCGCCAGCAGCTCAGACTCCCTCGGAAACACCATATATTTT.

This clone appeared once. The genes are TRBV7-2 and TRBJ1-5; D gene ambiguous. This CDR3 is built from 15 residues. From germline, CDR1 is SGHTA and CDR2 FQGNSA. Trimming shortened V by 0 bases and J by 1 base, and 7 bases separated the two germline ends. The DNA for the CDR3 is TGTGCCAGCAGCTTAGCCGAGTTGAGCAATCAGCCCCAGCATTTT. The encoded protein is CASSLAELSNQPQHF.

CDR3 nucleotides: TGTGCCAGCAGTGATTACAGGGGAGCTAACTATGGCTACACCTTC. It yields the protein CASSDYRGANYGYTF. The rearrangement links TRBV6-1 to TRBJ1-2; TRBD1 agrees at 7 bases. The germline V gene has CDR1 MNHNS and CDR2 SASEGT. The CDR3 is made up of 15 amino acids. Losses at the gene ends were 3 bases for V and 0 bases for J; bases not matched to a gene: 4.

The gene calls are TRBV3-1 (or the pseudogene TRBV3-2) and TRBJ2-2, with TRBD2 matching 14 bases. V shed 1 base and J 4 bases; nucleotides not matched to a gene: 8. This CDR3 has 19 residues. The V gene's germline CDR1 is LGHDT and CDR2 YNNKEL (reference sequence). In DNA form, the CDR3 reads TGTGCCAGCAGCCAAGTGACTAGCGGGGGGGTCTTTGTCACCGGGGAGCTGTTTTTT. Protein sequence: CASSQVTSGGVFVTGELFF.